This record covers a single T cell receptor beta chain. Its antigen remains unknown. Trimming pared 4 bases from V and 7 bases from J, leaving 20 bases between. Germline CDR1 and CDR2: MDHEN and SYDVKM. This CDR3 comprises 15 residues. The PCR employed 60 Vbeta primers together with 13 Jbeta primers. This table comes from immunoSEQ multiplex PCR, and its TCRdb copy is limited to in-frame clones, with some not included. This table lists 90,000 to 130,000 clones. This specimen belongs to a study of cytomegalovirus exposure and HLA in healthy donors. Overall study results and limits: The study put about 180 TCR beta chains on its list as cytomegalovirus-associated.

Sequencing was performed on PBMCs. The chain couples TRBV28 to TRBJ2-7, with a weak D call TRBD2 (6 bases). This receptor was obtained from a man aged 35-49 years in good health and CMV-seropositive. The CDR3 nucleotides are TGTGCCAGCAGTTCAGCTAGCGCCCCGACGAGGGAGCAGTACTTC. Amino acid sequence: CASSSASAPTREQYF.